This T cell receptor (beta chain) is from a study of T cell responses to AZD1222 COVID-19 vaccine. This table comes from immunoSEQ multiplex PCR, and its TCRdb copy is limited to in-frame clones, with some not included. This table has about 130,000 clones, more than 90% appearing once. A note on this clone: Its specificity is not known.

Study-level results: A rise in Spike-specific TCR breadth and depth followed two AZD1222 doses. The donors showed a predominance of white British ancestry and of females, with possible underestimation of clonal diversity. No day 14 peak samples; only post-peak repertoires were characterized.

Germline values: CDR1 MNHEY, CDR2 SVGEGT. This CDR3 contains 14 residues. The V and J ends lost 2 bases and 0 bases respectively, with 5 bases between them. The V call is TRBV6-2 or TRBV6-3, the J call TRBJ1-3; D may be TRBD1 (5 bases). The receptor comes from an adult in good health. Sequences were derived from peripheral blood, sampled on day 0 of AZD1222 vaccination. The CDR3 spells CASSYGTSGNTIYF. Here the CDR3 DNA reads TGTGCCAGCAGTTACGGGACCTCTGGAAACACCATATATTTT.